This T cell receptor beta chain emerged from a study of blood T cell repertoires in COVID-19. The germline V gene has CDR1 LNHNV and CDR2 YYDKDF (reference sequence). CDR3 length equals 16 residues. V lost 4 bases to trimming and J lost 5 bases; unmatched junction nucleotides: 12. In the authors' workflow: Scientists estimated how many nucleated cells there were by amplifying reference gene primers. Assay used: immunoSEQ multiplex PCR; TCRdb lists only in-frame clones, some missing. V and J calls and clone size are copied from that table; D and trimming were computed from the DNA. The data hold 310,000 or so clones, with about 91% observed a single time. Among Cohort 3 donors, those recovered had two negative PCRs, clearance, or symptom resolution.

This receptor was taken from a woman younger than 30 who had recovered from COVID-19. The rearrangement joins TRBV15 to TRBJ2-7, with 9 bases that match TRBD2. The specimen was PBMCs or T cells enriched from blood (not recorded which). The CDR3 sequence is CATSNYSSGSFHEQYF. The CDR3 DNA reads TGTGCCACCAGCAACTACAGTAGCGGGAGTTTCCACGAGCAGTACTTC.